This paragraph reports one T cell receptor (beta chain). Its antigen is still unknown. This table comes from immunoSEQ multiplex PCR, and its TCRdb copy is limited to in-frame clones, with some not included. This sample carries approximately 82,000 clones, about 87% of them seen once, and the ten largest clones take about 0.52%. The entry originates in a study of OX40 agonist ivuxolimab in advanced cancers. General study points: In the expanded peripheral T cells, antigen specificity was never determined. At 0.1 to 3.0 mg/kg and by week 6, CD4+ and CD8+ T cells in the blood had expanded clonally.

Germline V gene data show CDR1 as SGHTA and CDR2 as FQGNSA. The CDR3 sequence is 16 residues long. V lost 1 base, J lost 0 bases, and 12 bases lay in between. The TCR originated in an adult with an advanced solid tumor such as melanoma, head and neck, liver or kidney cancer. The chain joins TRBV7-2 to TRBJ1-1, with a possible D match to TRBD1 (6 bases). This specimen consisted of CD4+ or CD8+ T cells sorted from blood, obtained in a trial of the OX40 agonist ivuxolimab. Here the CDR3 reads CASSLVGGGLNTEAFF. CDR3 DNA sequence: TGTGCCAGCAGCTTAGTGGGTGGGGGGCTGAACACTGAAGCTTTCTTT.